The 27 T cell receptor beta chains given below trace back to one sample, sequenced in a study of cytomegalovirus exposure and HLA in healthy donors. The assay was immunoSEQ multiplex PCR, and TCRdb's table has in-frame clones only and misses some. The sample has about 110,000 clones; approximately 96% are singletons. The sequenced sample was PBMCs. These receptors were collected from a woman aged 18-29 years in good health and CMV-seronegative.

The chain joins TRBV19 to TRBJ1-6; D gene ambiguous. With 5 bases removed from V and 10 bases from J, the gap between germline ends came to 15 bases. The CDR3 totals 14 residues. CDR1 is LNHDA, CDR2 SQIVND, per germline (reference sequence). The CDR3 DNA is TGTGCCAGTAGTTGGTTAAGCTTGTCCTCACCCCTCCACTTT. Translated, it gives CASSWLSLSSPLHF. Complete variable domain (other parts from reference TRBV19 and TRBJ1-6): DGGITQSPKYLFRKEGQNVTLSCEQNLNHDAMYWYRQDPGQGLRLIYYSQIVNDFQKGDIAEGYSVSREKKESFPLTVTSAQKNPTAFYLCASSWLSLSSPLHFGNGTRLTVT.

The chain recombines TRBV28 with TRBJ2-1; 8 positions match TRBD1. There are 17 residues in the CDR3. V gave up 5 bases and J gave up 7 bases; unmatched junction bases: 16. Germline loops: CDR1 MDHEN, CDR2 SYDVKM. The CDR3 spells CASSPESGDRRGNEQFF. Written as DNA, the CDR3 is TGTGCCAGCAGTCCAGAATCGGGGGACAGGCGAGGGAATGAGCAGTTCTTC.

V usage is TRBV30 and J usage is TRBJ2-7, with 7 bases fitting TRBD1. CDR3 length: 15 residues. Germline V gene lookup returns CDR1 GTSNPN and CDR2 SVGIG (reference sequence). V lost 2 bases to trimming and J lost 4 bases; unmatched junction nucleotides: 11. In DNA form, the CDR3 reads TGTGCCTGGAGTCTCAAGGGGATACAGGGGTACGAGCAGTACTTC. It specifies CAWSLKGIQGYEQYF.

This clone was recorded once. CDR3 coding DNA: TGTGCCAGCTCAATAGGGGGCAACTATGGCTACACCTTC. Its translation: CASSIGGNYGYTF. The chain is built from TRBV27 and TRBJ1-2; 7 bases line up with TRBD1. V lost 8 bases, J lost 2 bases, and 5 bases stayed unmatched. Germline CDR1 and CDR2: MNHEY and SMNVEV (reference sequence). The CDR3 is 13 residues long.

The chain joins TRBV5-4 to TRBJ1-2, with D possibly TRBD1 on 6 matching bases. V was shortened by 2 bases and J by 4 bases, with 12 bases between the two germline ends. This CDR3 has 14 amino acids. Germline values: CDR1 SGHNT, CDR2 YYREEE (reference sequence). CDR3 protein: CASSFNGGSYGYTF. The CDR3 DNA reads TGTGCCAGCAGCTTCAATGGGGGCTCCTATGGCTACACCTTC.

The V call is TRBV5-4, the J call TRBJ2-3, with a tentative D call TRBD2 (6 bases). V gave up 0 bases and J gave up 2 bases, with 13 bases separating them. This CDR3 is built from 16 residues. The germline CDR1 and CDR2 sequences are SGHNT and YYREEE (reference sequence). The CDR3 is CASSLGGDPNTDTQYF. CDR3 in DNA: TGTGCCAGCAGCTTGGGGGGGGACCCCAACACAGATACGCAGTATTTT.

This clone has a handful of counts. The rearrangement uses TRBV2 and TRBJ1-1; maybe TRBD1 (5 bases). Germline lookup yields CDR1 SNHLY and CDR2 FYNNEI. V lost 4 bases and J 6 bases, leaving 15 bases between the germline ends. CDR3 length: 14 residues. CDR3 region: CASSVEGLGAEAFF. CDR3 DNA sequence: TGTGCCAGCAGTGTGGAGGGGCTGGGGGCTGAAGCTTTCTTT.

The J gene is TRBJ1-6, the V gene TRBV5-1, with 9 bases that match TRBD1. Germline V CDR1 and CDR2: SGHRS, YFSETQ. The length of the CDR3 is 14 residues. Trimming at V came to 5 bases and at J to 11 bases, leaving 8 bases not matched to a gene. The CDR3, as DNA: TGCGCCAGCAGACGACAGGGGGGTGAAACACCCCTCCACTTT. Its translation: CASRRQGGETPLHF. The entire variable domain, with the rest obtained from reference TRBV5-1 and TRBJ1-6, is as follows: KAGVTQTPRYLIKTRGQQVTLSCSPISGHRSVSWYQQTPGQGLQFLFEYFSETQRNKGNFPGRFSGRQFSNSRSEMNVSTLELGDSALYLCASRRQGGETPLHFGNGTRLTVT.

J is TRBJ1-1 and V is TRBV28; TRBD1 might be the D (5 bases). V gave up 6 bases and J gave up 5 bases, with 10 bases separating them. The CDR3 consists of 12 residues. In germline, CDR1 is MDHEN, CDR2 SYDVKM. In DNA, the CDR3 is TGTGCCAGCAGCTCCAGGGTGACTGAAGCTTTCTTT. As protein: CASSSRVTEAFF.

The chain has TRBV7-2 and TRBJ2-1; TRBD2 matches at 8 bases. V trimming: 2 bases; J trimming: 6 bases; junction bases outside the gene matches: 6. The CDR3 has 15 residues. Germline CDR1 is SGHTA and CDR2 is FQGNSA. CDR3 in amino acids: CASSLMRGASNEQFF. In DNA, the CDR3 is TGTGCCAGCAGCTTAATGCGGGGGGCAAGCAATGAGCAGTTCTTC.

Only one count was recorded for this clone. The chain joins TRBV25-1 to TRBJ2-6, with D perhaps matching TRBD2 (5 bases). Between the trimmed V and J ends, which lost 7 bases and 2 bases, there was a span of 15 bases. This CDR3 spans 16 amino acids. Germline lookup yields CDR1 MGHDK and CDR2 SYGVNS. CDR3 nucleotides: TGTGCCAGCATTGGACTCCCCGGGGCTGGGGCCAACGTCCTGACTTTC. It is translated as CASIGLPGAGANVLTF. Supplemented by reference TRBV25-1 and TRBJ2-6, the full variable domain reads EADIYQTPRYLVIGTGKKITLECSQTMGHDKMYWYQQDPGMELHLIHYSYGVNSTEKGDLSSESTVSRIRTEHFPLTLESARPSHTSQYLCASIGLPGAGANVLTFGAGSRLTVL.

This clone has only one observation. The genes are TRBV7-2 and TRBJ2-3, with D unresolved. V shed 5 bases and J shed 10 bases, with 19 bases lying between them. The CDR3 is made up of 14 amino acids. Germline loops: CDR1 SGHTA, CDR2 FQGNSA. The CDR3 region is CASSPELDINAQYF. CDR3 in DNA: TGTGCCAGCAGCCCAGAATTAGACATAAATGCGCAGTATTTT.

V and J are TRBV5-1 and TRBJ1-2, with D hard to call. V was trimmed by 0 bases and J by 0 bases, leaving 9 bases between them. Germline V gene data show CDR1 as SGHRS and CDR2 as YFSETQ. This CDR3 has 15 amino acids. The CDR3 spells CASSLGSQANYGYTF. CDR3 nucleotides: TGCGCCAGCAGCTTGGGGTCTCAGGCTAACTATGGCTACACCTTC.

The chain links TRBV4-2 to TRBJ2-7, with D possibly being TRBD2 (6 bases). V was trimmed by 0 bases and J by 4 bases, leaving 7 bases between them. Germline V gives CDR1 LGHNA, CDR2 YNFKEQ. The CDR3 runs 13 residues. CDR3 nucleotide sequence: TGTGCCAGCAGCCAAGATGCGGGATACGAGCAGTACTTC. Protein sequence: CASSQDAGYEQYF.

This clone was seen just once. The chain employs TRBV6-1 and TRBJ2-7; TRBD2 might be the D (5 bases). Germline CDR1 and CDR2: MNHNS and SASEGT. The CDR3 sequence is 12 residues long. V lost 3 bases to trimming and J lost 4 bases, with 7 bases between them. CDR3 nucleotide sequence: TGTGCCAGCAGTGACAGCGGATACGAGCAGTACTTC. Protein: CASSDSGYEQYF.

The genes are TRBV5-4 and TRBJ1-3; no reliable D call. V was clipped by 0 bases and J by 0 bases, with 10 bases between them. The CDR3 loop spans 16 amino acids. Germline lookup yields CDR1 SGHNT and CDR2 YYREEE (reference sequence). In nucleotides, the CDR3 is TGTGCCAGCAGCTTGGAGGTGGCAGGCTCTGGAAACACCATATATTTT. Its protein is CASSLEVAGSGNTIYF.

The chain is built from TRBV10-3 and TRBJ2-3; 11 nucleotides line up with TRBD2. This CDR3 has 18 residues. Trimming removed 4 bases from V and 2 bases from J; junction bases left unmatched: 11. CDR1 is ENHRY, CDR2 SYGVKD, per germline. In nucleotides, the CDR3 is TGTGCCATCAGTGTCTACCTAGCGGGGGGCCGAGCCACAGATACGCAGTATTTT. Translation gives CAISVYLAGGRATDTQYF.

The chain combines TRBV19 with TRBJ1-2; D possibly corresponds to TRBD1 (6 bases). The CDR3 has 13 amino acids. With 5 bases removed from V and 5 bases from J, the gap between germline ends came to 12 bases. Looked up from germline, CDR1 is LNHDA and CDR2 is SQIVND (reference sequence). CDR3 nucleotide sequence: TGTGCCAGTAGTCCCCGGGACATTTATGGCTACACCTTC. Amino acid sequence: CASSPRDIYGYTF.

The CDR3 loop is CASSPQENTEAFF. In DNA form, the CDR3 reads TGTGCCAGCAGCCCACAGGAAAACACTGAAGCTTTCTTT. The chain employs TRBV7-9 and TRBJ1-1; D possibly corresponds to TRBD1 (5 bases). In germline, CDR1 is SEHNR, CDR2 FQNEAQ (reference sequence). This CDR3 is 13 amino acids long. V lost 5 bases and J 2 bases, leaving 9 bases between the germline ends.

The chain uses TRBV28 and TRBJ1-4; weak D call: TRBD1 (5 bases). Germline CDR1 MDHEN, CDR2 SYDVKM. The V gene lost 2 bases and the J gene lost 7 bases, with 17 bases spanning the gap. The CDR3 is 16 residues long. This chain's CDR3 is CASSLRGGAGGEKLFF. The CDR3 DNA sequence: TGTGCCAGCAGTTTAAGGGGAGGGGCGGGCGGTGAAAAACTGTTTTTT.

The rearrangement links TRBV7-8 to TRBJ1-1; 12 nucleotides line up with TRBD1. The CDR3 consists of 15 residues. Looked up from germline, CDR1 is SGHVS and CDR2 is FQNEAQ. Trimming removed 6 bases from V and 5 bases from J; junction bases left unmatched: 7. The CDR3 nucleotides are TGTGCCAGCAGGCCAGGGACAGGGGGCATTACTGAAGCTTTCTTT. It yields the protein CASRPGTGGITEAFF.

The genes are TRBV14 and TRBJ1-2, with 9 bases aligning to TRBD1. CDR1 is SGHDN and CDR2 is FVKESK in the germline V gene. Trimming took 4 bases from V and 6 from J; bases not matched to a gene: 6. CDR3 length equals 14 residues. The CDR3 sequence: CASSPGQGRDGYTF. The CDR3 DNA is TGTGCCAGCAGCCCCGGACAGGGGCGTGATGGCTACACCTTC.

The chain is built from TRBV9 and TRBJ1-2; D gene unclear. Germline CDR1 SGDLS, CDR2 YYNGEE. V was pared by 0 bases and J by 5 bases, with 8 bases between. This CDR3 spans 13 amino acids. The CDR3 here is CASSVGGEYGYTF. The DNA for the CDR3 is TGTGCCAGCAGCGTAGGAGGCGAGTATGGCTACACCTTC.

The CDR3 nucleotides read TGTGCCAGCAGTTATGGGGGCCCCCCCCAAGAGACCCAGTACTTC. Translating gives CASSYGGPPQETQYF. V and J are TRBV6-6 and TRBJ2-5, with D perhaps matching TRBD1 (6 bases). This CDR3 contains 15 residues. Germline-derived CDR1 and CDR2 are MNHNY and SVGAGI (reference sequence). V was clipped by 3 bases and J by 1 base, with 12 bases between them.

The V call is TRBV18, the J call TRBJ2-7; a possible D gene is TRBD2 (5 bases). Trimming took off 6 bases at V and 6 bases at J, with 21 bases between the two ends. Germline loops: CDR1 KGHSH, CDR2 LQKENI. This CDR3 region has 15 residues. In DNA, the CDR3 is TGTGCCAGCTCCCCCGCCGGGATATACGCCGGCGAGCAGTACTTC. Protein product: CASSPAGIYAGEQYF.

The V gene is TRBV9, the J gene TRBJ1-6; D gene ambiguous. This CDR3 region has 14 residues. V was trimmed by 3 bases and J by 9 bases, leaving 13 bases between them. CDR1 is SGDLS and CDR2 is YYNGEE in the germline V gene. The CDR3 DNA reads TGTGCCAGCAGCGGGTGGGAAGGGAGTTCACCCCTCCACTTT. Its protein product is CASSGWEGSSPLHF.

The chain combines TRBV18 with TRBJ2-7; 9 bases are a match to TRBD1. Germline assignment: CDR1 KGHSH and CDR2 LQKENI. With V trimmed by 4 bases and J by 5 bases, 9 bases remained unmatched. This CDR3 contains 15 residues. This CDR3 reads CASSRTGGSSDEQYF. In DNA, the CDR3 is TGTGCCAGCTCACGAACAGGGGGCTCCTCTGACGAGCAGTACTTC.